The clone carrying this TCR beta chain appeared a single time. Its antigen remains unknown. The data derive from a study of graft-versus-host responses after intestinal transplantation. General study points: Among recipient marrow samples, GvH clones were found; some appeared first in ileum or blood.

Assay used: immunoSEQ multiplex PCR; TCRdb lists only in-frame clones, some missing. The table includes approximately 58,000 clones, over 85% detected once. The CDR3 contains 13 residues. V was trimmed by 3 bases and J by 6 bases, leaving 12 bases between them. Germline V gene data show CDR1 as SGHVS and CDR2 as FNYEAQ. The sequences come from PBMCs, collected 26 days after transplant. This TCR came from a human patient who received an intestinal transplant, so some T cells may come from the graft donor. This chain joins TRBV7-6 and TRBJ2-7; weak D call: TRBD1 (6 bases). CDR3 sequence: CASSFNRDLEQYF. CDR3 in DNA: TGTGCCAGCAGCTTCAACAGGGACCTCGAGCAGTACTTC.